This TCR beta chain was profiled in a study of blood T cell repertoires in COVID-19. Study-wide background: The samples span acute and convalescent COVID-19 from the United States, Italy and Spain. Sources were T cells, B-cell-depleted T cells, or PBMCs; the material itself was cDNA or gDNA.

How the authors handled the data: Amplification of reference gene primers provided the estimated nucleated cell counts. Using immunoSEQ multiplex PCR, the repertoire was profiled, and TCRdb retains in-frame clones only, with some absent. The DNA was the basis for D and trimming; V, J and clone size are from that table. The sample lists roughly 250,000 clones, about 80% occurring once. CDR1 is SGHRS, CDR2 YFSETQ, per germline. V lost 3 bases and J lost 1; bases outside the gene matches: 6. The CDR3 totals 16 residues. In Seattle, patients joined the study during active infection and were tracked longitudinally.

The chain combines TRBV5-1 with TRBJ1-1, with TRBD1 matching over 10 bases. The sequencing input was peripheral blood. This receptor was taken from a person aged 65 to 85 with COVID-19, enrolled during active disease. The chain's CDR3 is CASSSPDRGSNTEAFF. The CDR3, as DNA: TGCGCCAGCAGCTCCCCGGACAGGGGGTCGAACACTGAAGCTTTCTTT.